Sequencing of this T cell receptor beta chain was carried out in a study of blood T cell repertoires in COVID-19. Study details: T cells, B-cell-depleted T cells, or PBMCs supplied cDNA or gDNA.

CDR1 is MGHRA and CDR2 is YSYEKL in the germline V gene. The CDR3 is 15 amino acids. Trimming removed 0 bases from V and 8 bases from J, with 14 bases in between. Per the authors' pipeline: Researchers report that nucleated cell counts were estimated from reference gene primer amplification. The table came from immunoSEQ multiplex PCR; TCRdb's copy has only in-frame clones and leaves some out. D and trimming were read from the DNA, whereas the V and J calls and clone size are those reported in that table. This table holds over 80,000 clones, about 74% found once. The sample taken for sequencing was peripheral blood. The clonotype was recovered from a man in his 70s with COVID-19, enrolled during active disease. The J gene is TRBJ2-1, the V gene TRBV4-1; maybe TRBD2 (6 bases). DNA of the CDR3: TGCGCCAGCAGCCAAGATCTCTGGGGACTCGATGAGCAGTTCTTC. Its protein is CASSQDLWGLDEQFF.